These T cell receptor beta chains were read from a single sample in a study of a mutant IDH1 vaccine in newly diagnosed glioma. These receptors are not linked to any known antigen. Profiling relied on immunoSEQ multiplex PCR, and the TCRdb table lists in-frame clones only, not all of them. The repertoire holds about 25,000 clones, around 70% seen once, with 9.5% to 11% in the top ten. This specimen was peripheral blood mononuclear cells (PBMCs), taken from a glioma patient whose treatment included an IDH1 peptide vaccine. The receptors were sampled from a man aged 18 to 30 with glioma. Some clones in this sample may be carry-over from other donors' samples. Each CDR3 is given with its conserved first and last residue. D genes are given only for firm matches. A clone size is listed for some rows: how often the clone was seen (once, few, many), or a class if it is expanded.

NA	TRBV30	NA	15	TRBJ2-3	CAWSGGTLRTDTQYF	TGTGCCTGGAGTGGGGGGACGCTTCGCACAGATACGCAGTATTTT
NA	TRBV11-3	NA	16	TRBJ1-1	CASSRGGLGQNTEAFF	TGTGCCAGCAGCCGGGGAGGGTTAGGACAGAACACTGAAGCTTTCTTT
TRBD1	TRBV7-9	NA	16	TRBJ1-2	CASSSKGQPSNYGYTF	TGTGCCAGCAGCTCAAAGGGACAGCCTTCTAACTATGGCTACACCTTC
NA	TRBV9	NA	14	TRBJ1-2	CASSVGGGLYGYTF	TGTGCCAGCAGCGTAGGTGGAGGGCTCTATGGCTACACCTTC
NA	TRBV5-5	few	14	TRBJ1-1	CASSFGQMNTEAFF	TGTGCCAGCAGTTTTGGACAGATGAACACTGAAGCTTTCTTT
NA	TRBV9	NA	16	TRBJ2-1	CASSVVAGSPYNEQFF	TGTGCCAGCAGCGTAGTCGCGGGAAGTCCTTACAATGAGCAGTTCTTC
TRBD1	TRBV7-9	NA	16	TRBJ1-1	CASSWDRLTRNTEAFF	TGTGCCAGCAGCTGGGACAGGCTTACTAGGAACACTGAAGCTTTCTTT
TRBD1	TRBV19	NA	14	TRBJ1-5	CASRGQGVSQPQHF	TGTGCCAGTAGAGGGCAGGGGGTGAGTCAGCCCCAGCATTTT
TRBD1	TRBV10-3	NA	14	TRBJ2-1	CAIRRDRAYNEQFF	TGTGCCATCAGGAGGGACAGGGCCTACAATGAGCAGTTCTTC
TRBD2	TRBV10-3	NA	18	TRBJ2-3	CAISGGSGSVRSTDTQYF	TGTGCCATCAGTGGGGGTAGCGGGAGTGTCCGTAGCACAGATACGCAGTATTTT
NA	TRBV5-1	NA	15	TRBJ2-2	CASSLGGTTTGELFF	TGCGCCAGCAGCTTGGGCGGGACAACCACCGGGGAGCTGTTTTTT
NA	TRBV4-2	NA	17	TRBJ1-5	CASSQNLGRYSNQPQHF	TGTGCCAGCAGCCAAAATCTCGGGAGATATAGCAATCAGCCCCAGCATTTT
NA	TRBV7-2	few	12	TRBJ1-1	CASSPRRVEAFF	TGTGCCAGCAGCCCCAGACGGGTTGAAGCTTTCTTT
NA	TRBV7-2	NA	14	TRBJ2-2	CASSLVASTGELFF	TGTGCCAGCAGCTTAGTTGCATCCACCGGGGAGCTGTTTTTT
NA	TRBV2	NA	13	TRBJ2-7	CASSVSSSYEQYF	TGTGCCAGCAGTGTCAGCAGCTCCTACGAGCAGTACTTC
NA	TRBV27	NA	11	TRBJ2-2	CASVSGGELFF	TGTGCCAGCGTGTCTGGAGGGGAGCTGTTTTTT
NA	TRBV5-1	NA	15	TRBJ1-5	CASSFLGDSNQPQHF	TGCGCCAGCAGCTTTCTAGGAGATAGCAATCAGCCCCAGCATTTT
NA	TRBV18	NA	13	TRBJ2-3	CASSWDFTDTQYF	TGTGCCAGCTCGTGGGACTTCACAGATACGCAGTATTTT
NA	TRBV5-4	NA	12	TRBJ1-1	CASSFGRTEAFF	TGTGCCAGCAGCTTTGGGAGGACTGAAGCTTTCTTT
TRBD1	TRBV11-2	NA	14	TRBJ1-6	CASRTGQPNSPLHF	TGTGCCAGCAGAACGGGACAGCCAAATTCACCCCTCCACTTT
TRBD2	TRBV4-3	NA	18	TRBJ2-6	CASSQEASGTAGANVLTF	TGCGCCAGCAGCCAAGAAGCTAGCGGGACGGCTGGGGCCAACGTCCTGACTTTC
NA	TRBV5-6	NA	15	TRBJ2-7	CASSRFDASSYEQYF	TGTGCCAGCAGCCGCTTCGATGCGAGCTCCTACGAGCAGTACTTC
NA	TRBV28	NA	14	TRBJ1-5	CASSFPGSYQPQHF	TGTGCCAGCAGTTTCCCAGGATCCTATCAGCCCCAGCATTTT
NA	TRBV27	few	15	TRBJ1-5	CASSLRGGHVQPQHF	TGTGCCAGCAGTTTAAGGGGTGGGCACGTTCAGCCCCAGCATTTT
TRBD1	TRBV30	NA	15	TRBJ2-6	CAWNRGRAGANVLTF	TGTGCCTGGAACAGGGGGCGGGCTGGGGCCAACGTCCTGACTTTC
TRBD2	TRBV10-3	NA	14	TRBJ2-7	CAIREREGPYEQYF	TGTGCCATCAGGGAGCGGGAGGGCCCCTACGAGCAGTACTTC
NA	TRBV7-9	NA	17	TRBJ1-5	CASSFSPGEPGDQPQHF	TGTGCCAGCAGCTTCTCCCCAGGGGAACCAGGGGATCAGCCCCAGCATTTT
TRBD2	TRBV27	NA	14	TRBJ2-3	CASSSRLAADTQYF	TGTGCCAGCAGTTCCAGACTAGCGGCAGATACGCAGTATTTT
TRBD1	TRBV13	few	18	TRBJ1-1	CASSLYSTGGGGNTEAFF	TGTGCCAGCAGCCTATATTCGACAGGGGGCGGTGGAAACACTGAAGCTTTCTTT
TRBD1	TRBV5-1	NA	17	TRBJ1-2	CASSLGQGAEGEYGYTF	TGCGCCAGCAGCCTAGGACAGGGAGCTGAGGGAGAATATGGCTACACCTTC
TRBD1	TRBV27	few	14	TRBJ1-2	CASRSRQGINGYTF	TGTGCCAGCAGGTCCAGACAGGGTATCAATGGCTACACCTTC
NA	TRBV30	medium-sized	13	TRBJ1-1	CAWDFQSGTEAFF	TGTGCCTGGGACTTCCAATCGGGGACTGAAGCTTTCTTT
TRBD1	TRBV5-1	NA	16	TRBJ1-5	CASSFGDRAPNQPQHF	TGCGCCAGCAGCTTTGGGGACAGGGCCCCCAATCAGCCCCAGCATTTT
NA	TRBV11-3	NA	14	TRBJ2-3	CASSSRGLADTQYF	TGTGCCAGCAGCTCTAGGGGGTTGGCAGATACGCAGTATTTT
NA	TRBV29-1	NA	10	TRBJ1-2	CSALAYGYTF	TGCAGCGCCCTTGCCTATGGCTACACCTTC
TRBD1	TRBV7-2	once	15	TRBJ1-4	CASSVNRGRGEKLFF	TGTGCCAGCAGCGTAAACAGGGGACGAGGGGAAAAACTGTTTTTT
NA	TRBV7-9	few	14	TRBJ1-5	CASSLGASNQPQHF	TGTGCCAGCAGCTTAGGGGCGAGCAATCAGCCCCAGCATTTT
NA	TRBV28	once	15	TRBJ1-2	CASRLWGVANYGYTF	TGTGCCAGCAGGTTGTGGGGAGTAGCTAACTATGGCTACACCTTC
TRBD1	TRBV7-9	NA	15	TRBJ1-2	CASSTRDRVFYGYTF	TGTGCCAGCAGCACCCGGGACAGGGTATTCTATGGCTACACCTTC
TRBD2	TRBV4-2	NA	18	TRBJ2-1	CASSQEGLAGGKYNEQFF	TGTGCCAGCAGCCAAGAAGGACTAGCGGGGGGGAAATACAATGAGCAGTTCTTC
TRBD1	TRBV10-2	NA	12	TRBJ1-4	CAVQGINEKLFF	TGCGCCGTACAGGGGATTAATGAAAAACTGTTTTTT
TRBD1	TRBV5-1	NA	15	TRBJ1-2	CASSVEPGTASGYTF	TGCGCCAGCAGCGTCGAGCCCGGGACAGCTTCGGGCTACACCTTC
TRBD1	TRBV2	few	14	TRBJ1-1	CASREQGTATEAFF	TGTGCCAGCAGGGAACAGGGGACCGCCACTGAAGCTTTCTTT
NA	TRBV5-1	NA	12	TRBJ2-5	CASSLEQETQYF	TGCGCCAGCAGCTTGGAACAAGAGACCCAGTACTTC